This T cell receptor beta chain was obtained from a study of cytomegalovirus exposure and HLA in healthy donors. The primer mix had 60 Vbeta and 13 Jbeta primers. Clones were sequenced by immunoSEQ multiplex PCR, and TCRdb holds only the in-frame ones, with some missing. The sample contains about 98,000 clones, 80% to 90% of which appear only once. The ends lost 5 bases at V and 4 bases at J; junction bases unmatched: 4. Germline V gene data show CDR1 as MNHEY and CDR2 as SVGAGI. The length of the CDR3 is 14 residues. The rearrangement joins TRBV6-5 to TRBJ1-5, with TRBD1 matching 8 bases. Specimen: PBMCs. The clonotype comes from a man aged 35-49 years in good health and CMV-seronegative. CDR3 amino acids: CASSPTGGNQPQHF. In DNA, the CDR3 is TGTGCCAGCAGTCCAACAGGGGGGAATCAGCCCCAGCATTTT.